This entry lists 16 T cell receptor beta chains sequenced from one sample in a study of shared clonotypes between healthy human individuals. The protocol was immunoSEQ multiplex PCR, while the TCRdb copy is restricted to in-frame clones and leaves out a portion. The sample contains over a million clones, roughly 96% of which appear only once. Sequencing was performed on naive CD4+ T cells sorted from blood. Subset denoted: CD45RA+ positively selected. The receptors were sampled from a man aged 30 to 45 in good health.

In this sample, this clone turned up once. J is TRBJ2-5 and V is TRBV5-5; 11 nucleotides line up with TRBD1. This CDR3 spans 15 amino acids. The germline CDR1 and CDR2 sequences are SGHKS and YYEKEE (reference sequence). The V segment lost 4 bases and the J segment 4 bases; nucleotides outside the gene matches: 6. In DNA form, the CDR3 reads TGTGCCAGCAGCCTGGGACAGGGGGACGCAGAGACCCAGTACTTC. As protein: CASSLGQGDAETQYF.

This clone appeared a single time. V is TRBV9 and J is TRBJ2-5, with 9 bases fitting TRBD1. The CDR3 consists of 16 residues. The trim removed 4 bases at V and 1 base at J, leaving 8 bases unmatched. Germline V lookup: CDR1 SGDLS, CDR2 YYNGEE. The CDR3 protein is CASSTTGGAGQETQYF. CDR3 in DNA: TGTGCCAGCAGCACAACAGGGGGCGCGGGCCAAGAGACCCAGTACTTC.

V gene TRBV5-4 combines with J gene TRBJ2-7; TRBD1 aligns across 10 bases. Unmatched junction bases numbered 10, after V lost 4 bases and J lost 6 bases. The CDR3 extends over 15 amino acids. The germline gives CDR1 SGHNT, CDR2 YYREEE (reference sequence). The CDR3 sequence is CASSPSGQGLGEQYF. The DNA for the CDR3 is TGTGCCAGCAGCCCCTCGGGACAGGGGTTGGGCGAGCAGTACTTC.

J is TRBJ2-2 and V is TRBV7-8; 9 bases agree with TRBD2. Trimming took 2 bases from V and 1 from J; bases not matched to a gene: 5. The CDR3 runs to 17 residues. Germline assignment: CDR1 SGHVS and CDR2 FQNEAQ. Written as DNA, the CDR3 is TGTGCCAGCAGCTTATTGTTGCGGGAGGGGAACACCGGGGAGCTGTTTTTT. It encodes CASSLLLREGNTGELFF. Full variable domain (missing parts from reference TRBV7-8 and TRBJ2-2): GAGVSQSPRYKVAKRGQDVALRCDPISGHVSLFWYQQALGQGPEFLTYFQNEAQLDKSGLPSDRFFAERPEGSVSTLKIQRTQQEDSAVYLCASSLLLREGNTGELFFGEGSRLTVL.

This rearrangement joins TRBV30 to TRBJ1-1; D may be TRBD1 (5 bases). The germline V gene encodes CDR1 GTSNPN and CDR2 SVGIG (reference sequence). The V and J ends lost 0 bases and 4 bases respectively, with 21 bases between them. This CDR3 contains 17 residues. For the CDR3, the DNA is TGTGCCTGGAGTGTACTGGGAAGGTTGGGGGGTCCCACTGAAGCTTTCTTT. The encoded protein is CAWSVLGRLGGPTEAFF.

The chain employs TRBV10-2 and TRBJ2-7; tentative D call: TRBD1 (5 bases). The CDR3 runs to 14 residues. V was trimmed by 2 bases and J by 3 bases, leaving 11 bases between them. Germline CDR1 reads WSHSY; CDR2 reads SAAADI. CDR3: CASSEDRLYYEQYF. For the CDR3, the DNA is TGCGCCAGCAGTGAGGACAGACTCTACTACGAGCAGTACTTC.

The rearrangement joins TRBV19 to TRBJ2-7, with 9 bases lining up with TRBD1. The J segment lost 1 base and the V segment lost 9 bases, leaving 10 bases of the junction unmatched. The CDR3 has 15 amino acids. Germline V lookup: CDR1 LNHDA, CDR2 SQIVND (reference sequence). This chain's CDR3 is CASLGDRESSYEQYF. The CDR3 DNA follows: TGTGCCAGCCTCGGGGACAGGGAAAGTTCCTACGAGCAGTACTTC. The full variable domain, rest sourced from reference TRBV19 and TRBJ2-7, is DGGITQSPKYLFRKEGQNVTLSCEQNLNHDAMYWYRQDPGQGLRLIYYSQIVNDFQKGDIAEGYSVSREKKESFPLTVTSAQKNPTAFYLCASLGDRESSYEQYFGPGTRLTVT.

The gene calls are TRBV27 and TRBJ1-2, with D unclear. The CDR3 extends over 14 amino acids. The V end lost 5 bases, the J end lost 8 bases, and 18 bases lay between the germline ends. CDR1 is MNHEY and CDR2 is SMNVEV in the germline V gene (reference sequence). CDR3 residues: CASSNLGATVGYTF. CDR3 DNA sequence: TGTGCCAGCAGTAACCTTGGAGCGACGGTAGGCTACACCTTC.

In nucleotides, the CDR3 is TGCGCCAGCAGCTTGGCGGGCTTGGGGTCGAGTACTGAGCAGTACTTC. Translation: CASSLAGLGSSTEQYF. The gene calls are TRBV5-1 and TRBJ2-7; D is undetermined. The CDR3 is 16 amino acids. Germline CDR1 is SGHRS and CDR2 is YFSETQ. The V end lost 0 bases, the J end lost 7 bases, and 20 bases lay between the germline ends.

The CDR3 bases are TGTGCCAGCAGCTTGGCTGGGCCGAGTGAGAATGGCTACACCTTC. The encoded protein is CASSLAGPSENGYTF. The chain has TRBV5-6 and TRBJ1-2; no clear D gene. The CDR3 spans 15 residues. Germline V gives CDR1 SGHDT, CDR2 YYEEEE. The V end was cut by 0 bases, the J end by 6 bases, with 15 bases between.

The CDR3: CASSFRRTHGTDTQYF. The CDR3 DNA is TGTGCCAGCAGCTTTCGGCGGACACATGGGACAGATACGCAGTATTTT. The J gene is TRBJ2-3, the V gene TRBV5-6; D perhaps matches TRBD1 (5 bases). The CDR3 consists of 16 residues. The V end was cut by 2 bases, the J end by 3 bases, with 16 bases between. The germline gives CDR1 SGHDT, CDR2 YYEEEE.

The CDR3 sequence is CASSRSNLGDYGYTF. The CDR3 bases are TGCGCCAGCAGTAGGTCTAACCTGGGCGACTATGGCTACACCTTC. The rearrangement uses TRBV10-2 and TRBJ1-2; D is ambiguous. V shed 5 bases and J shed 3 bases, with 16 bases lying between them. CDR1 WSHSY and CDR2 SAAADI come from the germline V gene. This CDR3 has 15 residues.

This clone was observed a single time. The chain combines TRBV21-1 with TRBJ1-2; no DNA check was done on the table's D call, TRBD1. TRBV21-1 is a documented pseudogene. This CDR3 has 14 amino acids. This chain's CDR3 is CASGGTGVNYGYTF. The CDR3 DNA reads TGTGCCAGCGGAGGGACAGGGGTTAACTATGGCTACACCTTC.

This clone has only one observation. The CDR3 nucleotides read TGTGCCAGCTCATCCGGGACTCGGACGGGCGGTGAGCAGTTCTTC. Protein: CASSSGTRTGGEQFF. The rearrangement joins TRBV18 to TRBJ2-1, with D possibly TRBD2 on 6 matching bases. Per germline, CDR1 KGHSH and CDR2 LQKENI. The CDR3 runs to 15 residues. V lost 5 bases and J lost 9, with 20 bases in between. The entire variable domain, with the rest obtained from reference TRBV18 and TRBJ2-1, is as follows: NAGVMQNPRHLVRRRGQEARLRCSPMKGHSHVYWYRQLPEEGLKFMVYLQKENIIDESGMPKERFSAEFPKEGPSILRIQQVVRGDSAAYFCASSSGTRTGGEQFFGPGTRLTVL.

The chain couples TRBV15 to TRBJ2-7; 7 bases map to TRBD1. Germline CDR1 is LNHNV and CDR2 is YYDKDF (reference sequence). V lost 4 bases and J lost 5; bases outside the gene matches: 14. The CDR3 has 16 residues. For the CDR3, the DNA is TGTGCCACCAGCAAACTCTTACCGGGACAGTCCGACGAGCAGTACTTC. This gives the protein CATSKLLPGQSDEQYF. Full variable domain (outside the CDR3, taken from reference TRBV15 and TRBJ2-7): DAMVIQNPRYQVTQFGKPVTLSCSQTLNHNVMYWYQQKSSQAPKLLFHYYDKDFNNEADTPDNFQSRRPNTSFCFLDIRSPGLGDTAMYLCATSKLLPGQSDEQYFGPGTRLTVT.

The rearrangement links TRBV2 to TRBJ2-2; 12 bases match TRBD2. The CDR3 loop spans 16 amino acids. The germline V gene encodes CDR1 SNHLY and CDR2 FYNNEI. Trimming cost V 6 bases and J 7 bases; bases outside gene matches: 9. In nucleotides, the CDR3 is TGTGCCAGCAGAAAGACTAGCGGGAGTTTTCGCGGGGAGCTGTTTTTT. Translated, it gives CASRKTSGSFRGELFF.